This T cell receptor (beta chain) was retrieved from a study of T cell repertoires in cytomegalovirus infection. Study as a whole: Well-studied HLA-B-restricted CMV epitopes were used in the study alongside recently identified HLA-C-restricted ones. CMV infection and matching HLA type were both indicated by public TCR beta signatures. Regarding the study as a whole: CMV carriers having the relevant HLA were flagged by cumulative public TCR beta family frequency. Ex vivo, HLA-C-restricted CMV-specific TCR beta clonotypes prevailed over the rest of the response.

Germline V gives CDR1 SGHTA, CDR2 FQGTGA. The CDR3 loop spans 17 amino acids. TCRdb re-called the reads through MiXCR, storing one row per CDR3 protein. The table includes around 900,000 distinct CDR3 sequences, approximately 31% detected once. Concerning this clonotype itself: Its antigen is unknown. A junction end diverges from the germline sequence, so it may reflect a read error.

The specimen comprised cultured CD8+ T cells from PBMCs, sampled from culture after CMV antigen stimulation. The V gene is TRBV7-3, the J gene TRBJ2-2; tentatively, D is TRBD1 (6 bases). The sequence was collected from a human donor in good health (CMV status not recorded). Some clones in this sample may be carry-over from other donors' samples. The CDR3 loop is CANSWGSVGGNTGELFF. Here the CDR3 DNA reads TGTGCCAACAGCTGGGGGAGCGTAGGGGGAAACACCGGGGAGCTGTTTTTT.